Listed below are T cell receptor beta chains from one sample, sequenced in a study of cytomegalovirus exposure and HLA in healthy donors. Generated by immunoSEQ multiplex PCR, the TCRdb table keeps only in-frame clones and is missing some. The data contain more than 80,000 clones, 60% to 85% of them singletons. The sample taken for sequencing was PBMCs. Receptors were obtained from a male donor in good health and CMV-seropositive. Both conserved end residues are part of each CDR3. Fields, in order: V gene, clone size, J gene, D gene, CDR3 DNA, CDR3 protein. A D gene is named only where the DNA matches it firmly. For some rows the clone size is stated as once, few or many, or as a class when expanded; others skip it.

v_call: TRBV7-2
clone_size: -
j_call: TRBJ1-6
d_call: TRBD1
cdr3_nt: TGTGCCAGCAGCTTAGTACAGGGGGCAAGGTCACCCCTCCACTTT
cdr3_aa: CASSLVQGARSPLHF

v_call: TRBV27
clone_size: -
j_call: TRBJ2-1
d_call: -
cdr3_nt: TGTGCCAGCAGAAACGCGGTCAACTCGGTGCAGTTCTTC
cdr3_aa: CASRNAVNSVQFF

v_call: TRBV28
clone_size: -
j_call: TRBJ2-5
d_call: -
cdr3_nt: TGTGCCAGCAATGGGGGGGCACAAGAGACCCAGTACTTC
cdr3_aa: CASNGGAQETQYF

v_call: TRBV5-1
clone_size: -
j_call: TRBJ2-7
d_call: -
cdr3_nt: TGCGCCAGCAGCTTGGTAGGGAGCTCCTACGAGCAGTACTTC
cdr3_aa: CASSLVGSSYEQYF

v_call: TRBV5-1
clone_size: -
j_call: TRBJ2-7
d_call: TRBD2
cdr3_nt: TGCGCCAGCAGCTTGGACGGGACTAGCGGGAGGTACGAGCAGTACTTC
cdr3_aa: CASSLDGTSGRYEQYF

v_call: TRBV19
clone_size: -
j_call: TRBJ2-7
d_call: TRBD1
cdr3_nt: TGTGCCAGTAGTCCGGGGACAGGGTATACCTACGAGCAGTACTTC
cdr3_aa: CASSPGTGYTYEQYF

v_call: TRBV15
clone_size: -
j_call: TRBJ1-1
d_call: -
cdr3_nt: TGTGCCACCAGCAGAGTCCTGGACAGCAACACTGAAGCTTTCTTT
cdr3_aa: CATSRVLDSNTEAFF

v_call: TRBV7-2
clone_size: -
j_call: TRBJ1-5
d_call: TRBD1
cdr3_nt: TGTGCCAGCAGATCAGACAGGGCGGGTCAGCCCCAGCATTTT
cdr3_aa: CASRSDRAGQPQHF

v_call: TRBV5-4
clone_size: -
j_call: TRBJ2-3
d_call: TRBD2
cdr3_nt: TGTGCCAGCAGCGGCGGGGGACGCACAGATACGCAGTATTTT
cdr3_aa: CASSGGGRTDTQYF

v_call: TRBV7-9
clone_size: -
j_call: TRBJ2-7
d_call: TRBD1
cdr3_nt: TGTGCCAGCAGTTCAGGACAGGTTTCCTACGAGCAGTACTTC
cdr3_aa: CASSSGQVSYEQYF

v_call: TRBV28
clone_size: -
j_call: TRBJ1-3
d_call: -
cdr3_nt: TGTGCCAGCACGAGACTCGGGTCTTCTGGAAACACCATATATTTT
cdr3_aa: CASTRLGSSGNTIYF

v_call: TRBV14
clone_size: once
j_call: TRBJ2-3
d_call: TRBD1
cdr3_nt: TGTGCCAGCAGCCAAGGGGACAGTAGCGCAGATACGCAGTATTTT
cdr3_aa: CASSQGDSSADTQYF

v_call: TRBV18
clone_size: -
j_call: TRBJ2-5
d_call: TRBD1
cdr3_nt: TGTGCCAGCTCACCCACCGGGACAGGGGGCGAGGAGACCCAGTACTTC
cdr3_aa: CASSPTGTGGEETQYF

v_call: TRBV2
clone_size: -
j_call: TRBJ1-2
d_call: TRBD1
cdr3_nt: TGTGCCAGCAGTGACAGGGGGTTCTATGGCTACACCTTC
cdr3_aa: CASSDRGFYGYTF

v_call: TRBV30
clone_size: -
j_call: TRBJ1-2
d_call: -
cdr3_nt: TGTGCCTGGAGTACGGGAAATTATGGCTACACCTTC
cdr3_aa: CAWSTGNYGYTF

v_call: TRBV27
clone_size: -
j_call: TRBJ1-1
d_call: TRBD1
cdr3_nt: TGTGCCAGCAGCCGATATGGGACAGGGTCTGGAAACACTGAAGCTTTCTTT
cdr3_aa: CASSRYGTGSGNTEAFF

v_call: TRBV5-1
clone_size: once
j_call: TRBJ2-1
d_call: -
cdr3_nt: TGCGCCAGCAGCTTGGGGGGGGGCGTAGGTGAGAATGAGCAGTTCTTC
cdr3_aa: CASSLGGGVGENEQFF

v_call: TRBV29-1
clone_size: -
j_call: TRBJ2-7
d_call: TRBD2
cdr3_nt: TGCAGCGTTTGGCTAGCGGGAACCTACGAGCAGTACTTC
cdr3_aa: CSVWLAGTYEQYF

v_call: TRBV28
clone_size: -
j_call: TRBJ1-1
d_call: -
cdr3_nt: TGTGCCAGCAGTTTACGGAACACTGAAGCTTTCTTT
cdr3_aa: CASSLRNTEAFF

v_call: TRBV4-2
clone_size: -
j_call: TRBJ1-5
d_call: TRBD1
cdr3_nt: TGTGCCAGCAGCCGAGGGACAGGGATTGGTCAGCCCCAGCATTTT
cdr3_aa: CASSRGTGIGQPQHF

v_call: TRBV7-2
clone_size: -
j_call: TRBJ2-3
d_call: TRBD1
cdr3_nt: TGTGCCAGCAGGAAGGACAGGGTAACTTTAAGCGCAGATACGCAGTATTTT
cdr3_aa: CASRKDRVTLSADTQYF

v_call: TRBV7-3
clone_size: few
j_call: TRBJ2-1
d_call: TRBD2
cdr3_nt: TGTGCCAGCAGCTTTTGGGGGACTAGCGGGGGGCCCCCTGAATACAATGAGCAGTTCTTC
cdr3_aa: CASSFWGTSGGPPEYNEQFF

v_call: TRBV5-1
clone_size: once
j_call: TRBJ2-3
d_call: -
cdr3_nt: TGCGCCAGCAGCTTTAGTCTAGATACGCAGTATTTT
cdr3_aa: CASSFSLDTQYF

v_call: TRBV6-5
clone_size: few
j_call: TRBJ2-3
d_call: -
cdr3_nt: TGTGCCAGCAGCCTCTTTGGAGGCACAGATACGCAGTATTTT
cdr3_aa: CASSLFGGTDTQYF

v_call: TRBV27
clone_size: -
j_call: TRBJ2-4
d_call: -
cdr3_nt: TGTGCCAGCAGTTCACAGGGGAGGATGAACATCCAGTACTTC
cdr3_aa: CASSSQGRMNIQYF

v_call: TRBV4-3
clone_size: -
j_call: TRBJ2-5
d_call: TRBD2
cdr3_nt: TGCGCCAGCAGCCAAGGCCGGAGCGGGGGGGCATTAGAGACCCAGTACTTC
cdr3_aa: CASSQGRSGGALETQYF

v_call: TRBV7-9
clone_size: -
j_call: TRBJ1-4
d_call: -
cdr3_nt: TGTGCCAGCAGCGTAGGGCCCCAGGGGCCCCATGAAAAACTGTTTTTT
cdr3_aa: CASSVGPQGPHEKLFF

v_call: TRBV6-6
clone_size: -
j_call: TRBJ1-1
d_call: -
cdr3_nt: TGTGCCAGCAGTTACCCCGGTGTCGGCACTGAAGCTTTCTTT
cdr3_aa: CASSYPGVGTEAFF

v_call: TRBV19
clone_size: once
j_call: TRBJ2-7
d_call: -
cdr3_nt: TGTGCCAGTAGTATTCTACAGGGTGGCTCCTACGAGCAGTACTTC
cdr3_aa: CASSILQGGSYEQYF

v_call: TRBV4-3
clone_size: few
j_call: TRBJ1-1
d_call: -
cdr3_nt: TGCGCCAGCAGCCTCAATTCCATGAACACTGAAGCTTTCTTT
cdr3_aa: CASSLNSMNTEAFF

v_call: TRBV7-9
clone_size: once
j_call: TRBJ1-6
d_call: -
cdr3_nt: TGTGCCAGCAGCCCGCCCGGGTTCAATAATTCACCCCTCCACTTT
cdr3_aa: CASSPPGFNNSPLHF

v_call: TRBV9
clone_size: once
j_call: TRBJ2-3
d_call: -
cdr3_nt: TGTGCCAGCAGCGTACAACTGACAGATACGCAGTATTTT
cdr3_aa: CASSVQLTDTQYF

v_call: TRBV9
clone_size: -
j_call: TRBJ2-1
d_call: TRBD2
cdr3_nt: TGTGCCAGCAGCGTAGCTACGTCGGGGACTAGCGGGAGAGGGTATGAGCAGTTCTTC
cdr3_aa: CASSVATSGTSGRGYEQFF

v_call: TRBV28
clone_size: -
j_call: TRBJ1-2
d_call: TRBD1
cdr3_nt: TGTGCCAGCAGTTTATCAGGGACAGGGGTACTAGGCTACACCTTC
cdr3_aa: CASSLSGTGVLGYTF

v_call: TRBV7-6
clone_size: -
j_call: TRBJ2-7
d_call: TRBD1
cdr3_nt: TGTGCCAGCAGCCGGGACAGTAGGGAGCAGTACTTC
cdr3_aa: CASSRDSREQYF

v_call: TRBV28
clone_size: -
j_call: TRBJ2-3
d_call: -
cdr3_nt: TGTGCCAGCTACGGGGGAAGCACAGATACGCAGTATTTT
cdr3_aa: CASYGGSTDTQYF

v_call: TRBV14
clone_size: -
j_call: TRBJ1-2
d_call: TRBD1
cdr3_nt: TGTGCCAGCAGCCGCCCCGGGACAGGGAGCTATGGCTACACCTTC
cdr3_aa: CASSRPGTGSYGYTF

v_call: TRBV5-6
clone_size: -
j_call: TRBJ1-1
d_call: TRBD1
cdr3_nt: TGTGCCAGCAGCTTGGAGCAGGGGGTGGCGGGGACTGAAGCTTTCTTT
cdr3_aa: CASSLEQGVAGTEAFF